A single sample gave rise to the 5 T cell receptor beta chains below, sequenced in a study of T cells expressing NK-cell markers. After re-calling the 5' RACE reads, TCRdb lists one entry per CDR3 protein, DNA absent. This repertoire includes approximately 22,000 distinct CDR3 sequences. Specimen: blood T cells: a sorted CD56 or NKG2C T cell subset, CD4+ or CD8+ T cells, or bulk PBMC T cells (not recorded which). The source of these receptors is a man aged 18-75 years in good health.

The gene calls are TRBV20-1 and TRBJ2-3; checking the TCRdb D call of TRBD2 is not possible without DNA. Germline CDR1 DFQATT, CDR2 SNEGSKA (reference sequence). The CDR3 extends over 17 amino acids. This CDR3 reads CSARVIPGTIGTDTQYF.

This sequence joins TRBV6-1 and TRBJ2-1; lacking DNA, the TRBD1 call made by TCRdb goes unchecked. The germline V gene has CDR1 MNHNS and CDR2 SASEGT. CDR3 length: 15 amino acids. CDR3 amino acids: CASSNPGQGGNEQFF.

The chain combines TRBV20-1 with TRBJ2-5; TCRdb returns TRBD2, unconfirmable since there is no DNA. The germline CDR1 and CDR2 sequences are DFQATT and SNEGSKA (reference sequence). This CDR3 spans 15 amino acids. The CDR3 loop reads CSARDRVAGGETQYF.

The rearrangement joins TRBV24-1 to TRBJ2-1; lacking DNA, the TRBD2 call made by TCRdb goes unchecked. Germline V gene lookup returns CDR1 KGHDR and CDR2 SFDVKD. The CDR3 loop spans 16 amino acids. The CDR3: CATSRLAGGSGNEQFF.

The chain couples TRBV6-2 or TRBV6-3 to TRBJ2-7; TCRdb reports TRBD1, a call that lacks DNA to check it against. CDR3 size: 17 residues. Germline-derived CDR1 and CDR2 are MNHEY and SVGEGT. The CDR3 loop reads CASSYGSGQGFFHEQYF.